Described below is a single T cell receptor beta chain sequence and its context. Other DNA sequences in the sample encode the same CDR3. In every patient, relapse followed autologous stem cell transplantation, while exposure to brentuximab vedotin differed. The source of the sample is a study of PD-1 blockade in classical Hodgkin lymphoma. Profiling relied on immunoSEQ multiplex PCR, and the TCRdb table lists in-frame clones only, not all of them. The sample has about 41,000 clones; approximately 83% are singletons. The source was peripheral blood mononuclear cells (PBMCs), collected at baseline. This TCR was sampled from a human donor with classical Hodgkin lymphoma.

The chain's CDR3 is CASSLSGQGDNEQFF. The CDR3 coding sequence is TGCGCCAGCAGCTTGTCGGGACAGGGGGACAATGAGCAGTTCTTC. The rearrangement joins TRBV5-1 to TRBJ2-1, with 11 bases identical to TRBD1. The CDR3 spans 15 residues. Germline V CDR1 and CDR2: SGHRS, YFSETQ. V was pared by 1 base and J by 5 bases, with 2 bases of the junction left unmatched.